The 18 T cell receptor beta chains listed next were all sequenced from one sample in a study of blood T cell repertoires in COVID-19. Profiled with immunoSEQ multiplex PCR; TCRdb holds only in-frame clones, not every one. The sample holds approximately 180,000 clones, about 83% seen once. Input material: peripheral blood. The receptors stem from a woman between 65 and 79 years old with COVID-19, enrolled during active disease.

The chain is built from TRBV19 and TRBJ1-2; D is possibly TRBD1 (6 bases). The CDR3 is made up of 11 amino acids. The germline CDR1 and CDR2 sequences are LNHDA and SQIVND (reference sequence). Trimming removed 6 bases at V and 8 bases at J, with 10 bases between. The DNA for the CDR3 is TGTGCCAGTAGGGCAGGGGACGGCTACACCTTC. Translation: CASRAGDGYTF.

V and J are TRBV12-5 and TRBJ1-1; TRBD1 might be the D (5 bases). Germline values: CDR1 LGHNT, CDR2 FRNRAP. Between the trimmed V and J ends, which lost 5 bases and 6 bases, there was a span of 16 bases. The CDR3 consists of 14 residues. Here the CDR3 DNA reads TGTGCTAGTGGTATGTCAGGGCCGATGGCTGAAGCTTTCTTT. Its protein product is CASGMSGPMAEAFF. Complete variable domain (other parts from reference TRBV12-5 and TRBJ1-1): DARVTQTPRHKVTEMGQEVTMRCQPILGHNTVFWYRQTMMQGLELLAYFRNRAPLDDSGMPKDRFSAEMPDATLATLKIQPSEPRDSAVYFCASGMSGPMAEAFFGQGTRLTVV.

The rearrangement uses TRBV11-2 and TRBJ2-5; D is possibly TRBD2 (6 bases). This CDR3 contains 14 residues. Looked up from germline, CDR1 is SGHAT and CDR2 is FQNNGV. The V end was cut by 4 bases, the J end by 5 bases, with 14 bases between. The CDR3 DNA sequence: TGTGCCAGCAGCTATGGTGGGAGGCTCGAGACCCAGTACTTC. As protein: CASSYGGRLETQYF.

The chain joins TRBV6-2 or TRBV6-3 to TRBJ2-3, with TRBD1 as a possible D gene (6 bases). Germline assignment: CDR1 MNHEY and CDR2 SVGEGT. The V end lost 2 bases, the J end lost 0 bases, and 15 bases lay between the germline ends. CDR3 length: 17 amino acids. CDR3 residues: CASSYRGYRSSTDTQYF. The DNA of the CDR3 is TGTGCCAGCAGTTACAGGGGGTACAGATCTAGCACAGATACGCAGTATTTT.

J is TRBJ2-1 and V is TRBV14; 9 bases line up with TRBD2. Trimming cost V 4 bases and J 5 bases; bases outside gene matches: 3. Germline V gene data show CDR1 as SGHDN and CDR2 as FVKESK. This CDR3 region has 14 residues. The CDR3 loop is CASSRSGSNNEQFF. The CDR3 bases are TGTGCCAGCAGCCGTAGCGGGAGTAACAATGAGCAGTTCTTC.

This rearrangement joins TRBV4-3 to TRBJ1-5; a weak D match, TRBD1 (6 bases). Germline CDR1 and CDR2: LGHNA and YSLEER. The CDR3 spans 15 residues. Between the trimmed V and J ends, which lost 0 bases and 4 bases, there was a span of 10 bases. CDR3 amino acids: CASSQDRQENQPQHF. CDR3 bases: TGCGCCAGCAGCCAAGACCGACAGGAGAATCAGCCCCAGCATTTT.

Note on this clone: In the same sample, other DNA sequences code for this CDR3. The rearrangement joins TRBV2 to TRBJ2-7; TRBD1 matches 11 bases. The CDR3 sequence is 14 residues long. Trimming cost V 4 bases and J 4 bases; bases outside gene matches: 3. Germline V lookup: CDR1 SNHLY, CDR2 FYNNEI. The CDR3 bases are TGTGCCAGCAGTGCGGACAGGGGGCCTTACGAGCAGTACTTC. This encodes CASSADRGPYEQYF.

The rearrangement joins TRBV7-9 to TRBJ2-4, with a weak D call TRBD1 (6 bases). Germline-derived CDR1 and CDR2 are SEHNR and FQNEAQ (reference sequence). V lost 5 bases to trimming and J lost 15 bases, with 20 bases between them. CDR3 size: 13 residues. This CDR3 is CASSLIGQSLSYF. As DNA, the CDR3 is TGTGCCAGCAGCCTAATTGGACAGTCCCTATCGTACTTC.

The chain uses TRBV19 and TRBJ1-5, with 7 bases identical to TRBD1. Germline V lookup: CDR1 LNHDA, CDR2 SQIVND (reference sequence). Unmatched junction bases numbered 22, after V lost 1 base and J lost 7 bases. CDR3 size: 20 residues. CDR3: CASSIGSWALNDRVVQPQHF. For the CDR3, the DNA is TGTGCCAGTAGTATAGGGAGCTGGGCCCTCAATGACAGGGTAGTGCAGCCCCAGCATTTT.

The chain employs TRBV19 and TRBJ1-3; D not resolved. The V gene's germline CDR1 is LNHDA and CDR2 SQIVND (reference sequence). V was shortened by 3 bases and J by 1 base, with 13 bases between the two germline ends. The CDR3 covers 16 residues. Here the CDR3 DNA reads TGTGCCAGTAGTATGTCGGCAGGCGATTCTGGAAACACCATATATTTT. Residues: CASSMSAGDSGNTIYF.

The count of this clone is one. The rearrangement links TRBV20-1 to TRBJ2-1; D is ambiguous. V gave up 3 bases and J gave up 4 bases, with 10 bases separating them. Germline V gene data show CDR1 as DFQATT and CDR2 as SNEGSKA (reference sequence). The CDR3 runs 13 residues. The CDR3 loop is CSASSRAYNEQFF. CDR3 DNA sequence: TGCAGTGCTAGTTCCCGAGCTTACAATGAGCAGTTCTTC.

The CDR3 loop reads CATSRVAGQRGEKLFF. In nucleotides, the CDR3 is TGTGCCACCAGCAGAGTGGCGGGCCAGCGGGGTGAAAAACTGTTTTTT. This rearrangement joins TRBV15 to TRBJ1-4; D is undetermined. V was shortened by 1 base and J by 7 bases, with 16 bases between the two germline ends. There are 16 residues in the CDR3. In germline, CDR1 is LNHNV, CDR2 YYDKDF (reference sequence).

The V and J genes are TRBV5-1 and TRBJ2-1; a weak D match, TRBD2 (5 bases). The V and J ends lost 4 bases and 2 bases respectively, with 13 bases between them. The CDR3 is 15 amino acids. CDR1 is SGHRS and CDR2 is YFSETQ in the germline V gene. Here the CDR3 DNA reads TGCGCCAGCAGCCCCGACACGGGAACCTACAATGAGCAGTTCTTC. Translating gives CASSPDTGTYNEQFF. Full variable domain (rest looked up from reference TRBV5-1 and TRBJ2-1): KAGVTQTPRYLIKTRGQQVTLSCSPISGHRSVSWYQQTPGQGLQFLFEYFSETQRNKGNFPGRFSGRQFSNSRSEMNVSTLELGDSALYLCASSPDTGTYNEQFFGPGTRLTVL.

The chain has TRBV2 and TRBJ2-7, with TRBD1 as a possible D gene (5 bases). The CDR3 sequence is 12 residues long. The ends were cut back, 5 bases at V and 3 bases at J, with 8 bases in the middle. The germline gives CDR1 SNHLY, CDR2 FYNNEI. The CDR3 protein is CASSLDIYEQYF. CDR3 sequence (DNA): TGTGCCAGCAGTTTGGACATCTACGAGCAGTACTTC.

The chain joins TRBV5-8 to TRBJ2-1, with TRBD2 as a possible D gene (6 bases). Germline CDR1 and CDR2: SGHTS and YDEGEE. This CDR3 contains 14 residues. V lost 6 bases and J 7 bases, leaving 17 bases between the germline ends. In DNA form, the CDR3 reads TGTGCCAGCACCCCGCGGCGGAGCGGGAATGAGCAGTTCTTC. The encoded protein is CASTPRRSGNEQFF.

V usage is TRBV14 and J usage is TRBJ1-6; 8 bases line up with TRBD1. There are 15 residues in the CDR3. After removal of 1 base from V and 7 bases from J, the junction contained 3 bases not matched to a gene. Germline assignment: CDR1 SGHDN and CDR2 FVKESK. CDR3 sequence (DNA): TGTGCCAGCAGCCAAGGCGGACAGGGAAATTCACCCCTCCACTTT. Encoded protein: CASSQGGQGNSPLHF. Full variable domain (rest looked up from reference TRBV14 and TRBJ1-6): EAGVTQFPSHSVIEKGQTVTLRCDPISGHDNLYWYRRVMGKEIKFLLHFVKESKQDESGMPNNRFLAERTGGTYSTLKVQPAELEDSGVYFCASSQGGQGNSPLHFGNGTRLTVT.

The genes are TRBV7-9 and TRBJ1-1; 7 bases are shared with TRBD1. J was trimmed by 3 bases and V by 5 bases; bases with no gene match: 9. This CDR3 is 15 amino acids long. Germline-derived CDR1 and CDR2 are SEHNR and FQNEAQ (reference sequence). The CDR3 DNA sequence: TGTGCCAGCAGCCTCACAGGGGAGGCGTACACTGAAGCTTTCTTT. It yields the protein CASSLTGEAYTEAFF.

The V and J genes are TRBV28 and TRBJ1-2; 8 bases match TRBD1. Germline CDR1 reads MDHEN; CDR2 reads SYDVKM. The V and J ends lost 0 bases and 5 bases, in that order; junction bases with no gene match: 5. CDR3 size: 15 residues. The CDR3 sequence: CASSLWTGVSYGYTF. Here the CDR3 DNA reads TGTGCCAGCAGTTTATGGACAGGGGTTAGTTATGGCTACACCTTC.